This T cell receptor beta chain was sequenced for a study of T cell changes during pregnancy in multiple sclerosis. Generated by immunoSEQ multiplex PCR, the TCRdb table keeps only in-frame clones and is missing some. This sample carries about 38,000 clones, 91% of them seen once, and the ten largest clones take 12%. Germline-derived CDR1 and CDR2 are SGHRS and YFSETQ. The CDR3 loop spans 15 amino acids. The V gene lost 1 base and the J gene lost 3 bases, with 13 bases spanning the gap. The rearrangement uses TRBV5-1 and TRBJ1-2; D call uncertain. The source was CD8+ T cells from peripheral blood mononuclear cells, collected after pregnancy. The sequence came from a female donor with multiple sclerosis, enrolled in a pregnancy study. The DNA of the CDR3 is TGCGCCAGCAGCTTGAGAAGTGGAGGTTACTATGGCTACACCTTC. The encoded protein is CASSLRSGGYYGYTF.